The 9 T cell receptor beta chains listed next were all sequenced from one sample in a study of shared clonotypes between healthy human individuals. The data were produced by immunoSEQ multiplex PCR, yet TCRdb's version contains in-frame clones alone and is incomplete. The sample shows 2 million to 3 million clones, 80% to 95% of them seen only once. Input material: naive CD4+ T cells from PBMCs. Subset denoted: CD45RA+ positively selected. The receptors were gathered from a man younger than 30 in good health. Some clones in this sample may be carry-over from other donors' samples.

Details on this clone: Other nucleotide sequences from this sample produce the same CDR3. The chain has TRBV2 and TRBJ2-2; no definite D call. The V gene's germline CDR1 is SNHLY and CDR2 FYNNEI. This CDR3 has 11 residues. V lost 4 bases, J lost 5 bases, and 2 bases lay in between. This CDR3 reads CASSVTGELFF. The CDR3 DNA reads as TGTGCCAGCAGTGTAACCGGGGAGCTGTTTTTT. The full variable domain, with the rest looked up from reference TRBV2 and TRBJ2-2, is EPEVTQTPSHQVTQMGQEVILRCVPISNHLYFYWYRQILGQKVEFLVSFYNNEISEKSEIFDDQFSVERPDGSNFTLKIRSTKLEDSAMYFCASSVTGELFFGEGSRLTVL.

This chain links TRBV7-8 with TRBJ1-6; maybe TRBD1 (5 bases). CDR1 is SGHVS, CDR2 FQNEAQ, per germline. The V end lost 5 bases, the J end lost 3 bases, and 11 bases lay between the germline ends. The CDR3 length is 15 residues. CDR3 coding DNA: TGTGCCAGCAGCGAACAGGAGCGCTATAATTCACCCCTCCACTTT. Translation: CASSEQERYNSPLHF.

The rearrangement links TRBV7-2 to TRBJ2-7; D possibly corresponds to TRBD1 (5 bases). The CDR3 consists of 15 residues. The V end was cut by 2 bases, the J end by 0 bases, with 11 bases between. CDR1 is SGHTA, CDR2 FQGNSA, per germline. DNA of the CDR3: TGTGCCAGCAGCTTATTTCACAGGAGCTCCTACGAGCAGTACTTC. As protein: CASSLFHRSSYEQYF.

The chain is built from TRBV7-6 and TRBJ2-3; 9 bases fit TRBD1. The CDR3 runs to 12 residues. Germline values: CDR1 SGHVS, CDR2 FNYEAQ. With V trimmed by 5 bases and J by 10 bases, 4 bases remained unmatched. The CDR3 bases are TGTGCCAGCAGCCCACGACAGGGGGCGCAGTATTTT. Translating gives CASSPRQGAQYF.

The gene calls are TRBV6-1 and TRBJ1-6; no clear D gene. Germline V gene sequence: CDR1 MNHNS, CDR2 SASEGT. This CDR3 has 17 amino acids. V lost 3 bases and J 6 bases, leaving 18 bases between the germline ends. CDR3 sequence reads: CASSDPPWYGLNSPLHF. The CDR3 bases are TGTGCCAGCAGTGACCCCCCGTGGTACGGACTTAATTCACCCCTCCACTTT.

The V and J genes are TRBV5-1 and TRBJ2-5; D gene ambiguous. Trimming pared 4 bases from V and 5 bases from J, leaving 18 bases between. The CDR3 spans 15 residues. Looked up from germline, CDR1 is SGHRS and CDR2 is YFSETQ. CDR3: CASSAAPGTGETQYF. For the CDR3, the DNA is TGCGCCAGCAGCGCCGCCCCGGGTACTGGGGAGACCCAGTACTTC.

The rearrangement joins TRBV28 to TRBJ1-4; 10 bases align to TRBD1. Germline V lookup: CDR1 MDHEN, CDR2 SYDVKM. Trimming removed 0 bases from V and 5 bases from J; junction bases left unmatched: 12. This CDR3 has 19 residues. The CDR3 reads CASSLWPLNRDRGNEKLFF. CDR3 sequence (DNA): TGTGCCAGCAGTTTATGGCCCCTAAACCGGGACAGGGGCAATGAAAAACTGTTTTTT.

The V call is TRBV6-1, the J call TRBJ1-6; unclear D gene. Germline V gene lookup returns CDR1 MNHNS and CDR2 SASEGT. The CDR3 has 12 amino acids. With 6 bases removed from V and 10 bases from J, the gap between germline ends came to 10 bases. CDR3 DNA: TGTGCCAGCAGCCAGTCAAGGTCACCCCTCCACTTT. Its translation is CASSQSRSPLHF.

This chain links TRBV29-1 with TRBJ2-5; 7 bases agree with TRBD1. Germline values: CDR1 SQVTM, CDR2 ANQGSEA. J was trimmed by 2 bases and V by 4 bases; bases with no gene match: 7. The CDR3 runs to 14 residues. This CDR3 reads CSVVPGTDQETQYF. The DNA for the CDR3 is TGCAGCGTTGTCCCAGGGACAGATCAAGAGACCCAGTACTTC. Filled out from reference TRBV29-1 and TRBJ2-5, the complete variable domain reads SAVISQKPSRDICQRGTSLTIQCQVDSQVTMMFWYRQQPGQSLTLIATANQGSEATYESGFVIDKFPISRPNLTFSTLTVSNMSPEDSSIYLCSVVPGTDQETQYFGPGTRLLVL.